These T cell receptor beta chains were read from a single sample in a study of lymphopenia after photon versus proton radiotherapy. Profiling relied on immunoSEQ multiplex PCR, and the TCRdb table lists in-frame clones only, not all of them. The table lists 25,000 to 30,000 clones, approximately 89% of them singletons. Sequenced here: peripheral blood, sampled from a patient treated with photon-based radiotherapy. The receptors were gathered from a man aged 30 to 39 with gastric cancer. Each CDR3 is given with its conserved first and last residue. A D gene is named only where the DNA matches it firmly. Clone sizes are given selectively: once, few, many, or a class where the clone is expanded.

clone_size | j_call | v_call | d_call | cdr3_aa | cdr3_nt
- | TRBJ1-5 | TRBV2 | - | CASSAGNQPQHF | TGTGCCAGCAGTGCCGGTAATCAGCCCCAGCATTTT
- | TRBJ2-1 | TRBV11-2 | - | CASSLEWAGNNEQFF | TGTGCCAGCAGCTTAGAGTGGGCAGGGAACAATGAGCAGTTCTTC
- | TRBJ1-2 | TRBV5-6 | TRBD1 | CASSYTGGYGYTF | TGTGCCAGCAGTTATACAGGGGGCTATGGCTACACCTTC
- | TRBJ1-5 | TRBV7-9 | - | CASSSDTFRNQPQHF | TGTGCCAGCAGCTCCGACACCTTTAGAAATCAGCCCCAGCATTTT
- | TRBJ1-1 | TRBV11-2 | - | CASSLVGNTEAFF | TGTGCCAGCAGCTTAGTAGGAAACACTGAAGCTTTCTTT
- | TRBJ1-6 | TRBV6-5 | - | CASSRGGGDNSPLHF | TGTGCCAGCAGTCGGGGCGGAGGGGATAATTCACCCCTCCACTTT
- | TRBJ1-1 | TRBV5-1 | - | CASSLENRVNTEAFF | TGCGCCAGCAGCTTGGAAAACCGGGTAAACACTGAAGCTTTCTTT
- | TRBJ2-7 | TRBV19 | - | CASSYDSQYEQYF | TGTGCCAGTAGTTACGACAGCCAATACGAGCAGTACTTC
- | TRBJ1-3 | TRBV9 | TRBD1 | CASSVSTGRGNTIYF | TGTGCCAGCAGCGTTTCGACAGGGAGAGGAAACACCATATATTTT
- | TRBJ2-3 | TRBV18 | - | CASSPRTDTQYF | TGTGCCAGCTCACCACGGACAGATACGCAGTATTTT
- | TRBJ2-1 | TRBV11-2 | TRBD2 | CASSSGLAAYNEQFF | TGTGCCAGCAGCTCCGGACTAGCGGCATACAATGAGCAGTTCTTC
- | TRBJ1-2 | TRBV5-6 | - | CASSLGAMGDYGYTF | TGTGCCAGCAGCTTGGGGGCGATGGGGGACTATGGCTACACCTTC
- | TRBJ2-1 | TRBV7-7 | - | CASSFEARSTEQFF | TGTGCCAGCAGCTTTGAAGCCAGGTCCACTGAGCAGTTCTTC
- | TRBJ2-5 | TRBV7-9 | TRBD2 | CASSSGLAGELGQETQYF | TGTGCCAGCAGTAGCGGACTAGCGGGAGAGCTAGGTCAAGAGACCCAGTACTTC
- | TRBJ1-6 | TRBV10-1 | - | CASSEQVNSPLHF | TGCGCCAGCAGTGAACAGGTTAATTCACCCCTCCACTTT
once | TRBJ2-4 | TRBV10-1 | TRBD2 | CASSTGTSGNRRDIQYF | TGCGCCAGCAGTACCGGGACTAGCGGGAATCGGAGGGACATTCAGTACTTC